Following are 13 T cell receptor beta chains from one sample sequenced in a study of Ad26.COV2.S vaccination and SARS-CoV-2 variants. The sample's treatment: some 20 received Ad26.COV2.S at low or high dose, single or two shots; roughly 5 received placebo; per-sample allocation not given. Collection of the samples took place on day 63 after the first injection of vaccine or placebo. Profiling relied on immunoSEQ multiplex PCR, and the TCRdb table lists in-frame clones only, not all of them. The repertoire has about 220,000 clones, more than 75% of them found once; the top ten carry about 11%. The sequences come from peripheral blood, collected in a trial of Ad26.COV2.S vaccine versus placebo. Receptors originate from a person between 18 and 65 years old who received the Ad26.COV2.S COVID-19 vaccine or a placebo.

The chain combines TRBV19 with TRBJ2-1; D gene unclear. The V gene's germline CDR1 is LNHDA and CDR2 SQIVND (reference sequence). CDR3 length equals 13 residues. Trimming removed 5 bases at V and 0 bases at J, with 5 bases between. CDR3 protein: CASSGVSYNEQFF. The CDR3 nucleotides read TGTGCCAGTAGTGGGGTCTCCTACAATGAGCAGTTCTTC.

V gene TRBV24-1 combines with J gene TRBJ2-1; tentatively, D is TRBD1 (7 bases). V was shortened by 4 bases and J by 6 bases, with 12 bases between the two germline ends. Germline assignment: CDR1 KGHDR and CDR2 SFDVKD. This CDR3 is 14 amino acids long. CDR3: CATSDRQGGNEQFF. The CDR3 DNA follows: TGTGCCACCAGTGACAGACAGGGAGGCAATGAGCAGTTCTTC.

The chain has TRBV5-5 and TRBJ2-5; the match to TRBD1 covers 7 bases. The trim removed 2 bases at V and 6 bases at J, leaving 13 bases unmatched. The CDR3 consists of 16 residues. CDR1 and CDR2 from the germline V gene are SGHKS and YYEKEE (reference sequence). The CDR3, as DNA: TGTGCCAGCAGCTTCCACACGACAGGGCATCAGCAGACCCAGTACTTC. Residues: CASSFHTTGHQQTQYF.

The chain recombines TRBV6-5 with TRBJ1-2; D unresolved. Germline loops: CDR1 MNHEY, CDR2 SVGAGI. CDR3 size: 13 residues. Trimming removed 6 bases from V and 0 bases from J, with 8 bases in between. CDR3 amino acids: CASRGFSNYGYTF. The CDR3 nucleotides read TGTGCCAGCAGGGGTTTTTCTAACTATGGCTACACCTTC.

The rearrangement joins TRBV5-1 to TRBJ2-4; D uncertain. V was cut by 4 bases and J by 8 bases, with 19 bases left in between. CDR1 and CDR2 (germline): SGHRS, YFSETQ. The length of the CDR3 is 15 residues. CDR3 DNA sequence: TGCGCCAGCAGCCAACGGGCGTCGGGTAACGACATTCAGTACTTC. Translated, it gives CASSQRASGNDIQYF.

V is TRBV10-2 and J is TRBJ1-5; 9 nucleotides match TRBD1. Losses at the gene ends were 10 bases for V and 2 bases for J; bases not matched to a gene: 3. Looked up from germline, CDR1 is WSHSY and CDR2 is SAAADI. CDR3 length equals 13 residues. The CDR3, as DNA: TGCGCCACCCGGACAGGGGGCAATCAGCCCCAGCATTTT. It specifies CATRTGGNQPQHF.

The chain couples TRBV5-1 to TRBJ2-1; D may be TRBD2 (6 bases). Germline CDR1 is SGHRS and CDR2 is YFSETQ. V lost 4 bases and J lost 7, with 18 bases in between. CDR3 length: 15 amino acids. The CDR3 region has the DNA TGCGCCAGCAGCATATCCGGGACTTCAGATAATGAGCAGTTCTTC. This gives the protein CASSISGTSDNEQFF.

CDR3 nucleotide sequence: TGTGCCAGCAGCGTAGAGCCTAGCGGGAGAGCAGATACGCAGTATTTT. The encoded protein is CASSVEPSGRADTQYF. V and J are TRBV9 and TRBJ2-3, with TRBD2 identical over 10 bases. Germline assignment: CDR1 SGDLS and CDR2 YYNGEE. J lost 4 bases, V lost 0 bases, and 5 bases had no gene match. The CDR3 is made up of 16 amino acids.

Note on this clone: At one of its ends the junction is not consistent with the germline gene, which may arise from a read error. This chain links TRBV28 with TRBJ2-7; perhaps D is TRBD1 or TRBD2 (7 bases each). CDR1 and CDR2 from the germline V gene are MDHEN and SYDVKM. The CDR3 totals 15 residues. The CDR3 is CASSLQGGPSHEQYF. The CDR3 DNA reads TGTGCCAGCAGTTTACAGGGGGGGCCCTCCCACGAGCAGTACTTC.

The CDR3 region is CASSPIWGSGEQFF. CDR3 DNA sequence: TGTGCCAGCAGCCCTATTTGGGGGAGCGGTGAGCAGTTCTTC. The chain is built from TRBV27 and TRBJ2-1, with D perhaps matching TRBD1 or TRBD2 (5 bases each). Germline CDR1 reads MNHEY; CDR2 reads SMNVEV (reference sequence). CDR3 size: 14 residues. V gave up 6 bases and J gave up 9 bases, with 18 bases separating them.

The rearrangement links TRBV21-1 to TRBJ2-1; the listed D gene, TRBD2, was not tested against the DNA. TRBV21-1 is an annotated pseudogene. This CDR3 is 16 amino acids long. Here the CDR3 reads CASSKEGRRYVNEQFF. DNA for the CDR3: TGTGCCAGCAGCAAAGAGGGTAGGAGGTACGTCAATGAGCAGTTCTTC.

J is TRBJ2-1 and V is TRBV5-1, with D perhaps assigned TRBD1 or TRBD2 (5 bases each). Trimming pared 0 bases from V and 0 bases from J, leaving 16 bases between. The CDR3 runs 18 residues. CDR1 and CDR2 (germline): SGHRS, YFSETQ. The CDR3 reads CASSLESGRLSSYNEQFF. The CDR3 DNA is TGCGCCAGCAGCTTGGAATCGGGACGCCTAAGCTCCTACAATGAGCAGTTCTTC.

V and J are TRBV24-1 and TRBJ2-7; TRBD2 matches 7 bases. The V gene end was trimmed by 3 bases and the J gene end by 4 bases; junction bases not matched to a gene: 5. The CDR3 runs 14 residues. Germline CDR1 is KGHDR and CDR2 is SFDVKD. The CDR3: CATSDTGTTYEQYF. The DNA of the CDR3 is TGTGCCACCAGTGATACTGGGACTACTTACGAGCAGTACTTC.